This T cell receptor (beta chain) comes out of a study of T cell responses to AZD1222 COVID-19 vaccine. Pooled in the analysis were second doses at about 4 or about 12 weeks. To note about this clone: Its antigen is currently unknown.

TCRdb keeps only in-frame clones here, not all; method: immunoSEQ multiplex PCR. Here the sample spans nearly 110,000 clones, 90% to 95% being singletons. This CDR3 region has 17 residues. The germline gives CDR1 SGHRS, CDR2 YFSETQ. Trimming took 4 bases from V and 4 from J; bases not matched to a gene: 16. Study conclusions and caveats: The donor group comprised mostly white British people and more females; the analysis possibly underestimated clonal diversity. Spike as a whole was targeted by vaccine-associated CD4 TCRs, dominant at 160-218 and 743-854. With two AZD1222 doses given, Spike-specific TCR breadth and depth both rose.

The chain links TRBV5-1 to TRBJ2-7, with 8 bases that match TRBD1. Sequencing was performed on peripheral blood, taken 28 days after the second AZD1222 dose. This receptor was obtained from an adult who received the AZD1222 COVID-19 vaccine. CDR3 loop: CASSPGVGQGIDYEQYF. The CDR3 coding sequence is TGCGCCAGCAGCCCGGGGGTCGGACAGGGTATCGATTACGAGCAGTACTTC.